What follows are 14 T cell receptor beta chains derived from one specimen sequenced in a study of blood T cells in healthy people across ages. Through a sample-barcoded 5' primer and a J-beta primer mix, a second PCR was run for 7 to 11 cycles. MiXCR was run by TCRdb on the 5' RACE reads, yielding one entry per CDR3 protein. The sample holds roughly 1 million distinct CDR3 sequences; approximately 26% are singletons and the top ten take around 0.75%. These data are also associated with another study on T cells of mothers and their children.

The sequenced sample was blood. Source of these receptors: a girl aged 2 to 10 in good health.

This clonotype has only a few counts. CDR3 DNA: TGTGCCAGCAGCTTTGCGGCAACCTACGAGCAGTACTTC. This encodes CASSFAATYEQYF. The chain carries TRBV7-2 and TRBJ2-1; D is uncertain. The DNA end lines up better with TRBJ2-7; the J call may be wrong. This CDR3 is 13 amino acids long. The germline V gene encodes CDR1 SGHTA and CDR2 FQGNSA.

Here the CDR3 DNA reads TGTGCCAGCAGAGAAGAGGTTTACTCCACCTACGAGCAGTACTTC. Encoded protein: CASREEVYSTYEQYF. The chain combines TRBV7-2 with TRBJ2-7; D is unclear. V dropped 6 bases and J dropped 2 bases, with 17 bases sitting between them. Germline V gives CDR1 SGHTA, CDR2 FQGNSA. This CDR3 has 15 amino acids. Filled out from reference TRBV7-2 and TRBJ2-7, the complete variable domain reads GAGVSQSPSNKVTEKGKDVELRCDPISGHTALYWYRQSLGQGLEFLIYFQGNSAPDKSGLPSDRFSAERTGGSVSTLTIQRTQQEDSAVYLCASREEVYSTYEQYFGPGTRLTVT.

This clonotype was counted between two and nine times. The rearrangement uses TRBV12-3 or TRBV12-4 and TRBJ2-1; D might be TRBD1 (5 bases). The length of the CDR3 is 13 residues. The V and J ends lost 10 bases and 2 bases respectively, with 12 bases between them. The CDR3: CATNMGPYNEQFF. The CDR3 DNA reads TGTGCCACCAATATGGGGCCCTACAATGAGCAGTTCTTC.

This clonotype was seen only a few times. The genes are TRBV20-1 and TRBJ1-2; D call uncertain. The V and J ends lost 3 bases and 8 bases respectively, with 16 bases between them. From germline, CDR1 is DFQATT and CDR2 SNEGSKA (reference sequence). CDR3 length equals 13 residues. CDR3 bases: TGCAGTGCTAGGGTTGCCAGGAGGCAGGGCTACACCTTC. Protein: CSARVARRQGYTF.

V and J are TRBV20-1 and TRBJ1-1; maybe TRBD1 (6 bases). Germline V gene lookup returns CDR1 DFQATT and CDR2 SNEGSKA (reference sequence). The V and J ends lost 5 bases and 4 bases respectively, with 17 bases between them. The CDR3 loop spans 14 amino acids. The CDR3 region is CSAVQGTVPTEAFF. The CDR3 DNA sequence: TGCAGTGCTGTACAGGGTACGGTCCCCACTGAAGCTTTCTTT.

This clonotype was found many times. The V gene is TRBV7-2, the J gene TRBJ2-7; 13 nucleotides match TRBD2. In germline, CDR1 is SGHTA, CDR2 FQGNSA. The CDR3 is made up of 14 amino acids. V was pared by 5 bases and J by 4 bases, with 2 bases of the junction left unmatched. The CDR3 DNA reads TGTGCCAGCAGCCGGGGACTAGCGGGATACGAGCAGTACTTC. Its translation: CASSRGLAGYEQYF.

This clonotype occurred a few times. This sequence joins TRBV25-1 and TRBJ1-2; a weak D match, TRBD1 (6 bases). The germline gives CDR1 MGHDK, CDR2 SYGVNS. This CDR3 is built from 11 residues. V lost 8 bases and J lost 8, with 12 bases in between. The CDR3, as DNA: TGTGCCAGCGTACAGGGCGGCGGCTACACCTTC. Its protein product is CASVQGGGYTF.

This clonotype was counted between two and nine times. The chain recombines TRBV27 with TRBJ2-2; D could derive from TRBD1 or TRBD2 (5 bases each). CDR1 is MNHEY and CDR2 is SMNVEV in the germline V gene (reference sequence). This CDR3 is built from 14 residues. The CDR3 spells CVVGSGAYTGELFF. The CDR3 DNA reads TGTGTCGTAGGCTCCGGGGCCTACACCGGGGAGCTGTTTTTT.

The chain uses TRBV7-8 and TRBJ2-5; 8 positions match TRBD1. The DNA end favors TRBJ2-1, so the J call may be wrong. Germline CDR1 is SGHVS and CDR2 is FQNEAQ. CDR3 length equals 16 residues. The CDR3 sequence is CASSLAQGALVHEQFF. The CDR3 DNA reads as TGTGCCAGCAGCTTAGCCCAGGGGGCCCTAGTACATGAGCAGTTCTTC.

This clonotype was observed a few times. The chain carries TRBV28 and TRBJ2-7, with TRBD2 matching 10 bases. This CDR3 has 17 residues. Germline values: CDR1 MDHEN, CDR2 SYDVKM. The V gene end was trimmed by 2 bases and the J gene end by 2 bases; junction bases not matched to a gene: 9. The CDR3 region is CASSLTSGTLRTYEQYF. The DNA of the CDR3 is TGTGCCAGCAGTTTAACTAGCGGGACACTGAGAACCTACGAGCAGTACTTC. Supplemented by reference TRBV28 and TRBJ2-7, the full variable domain reads DVKVTQSSRYLVKRTGEKVFLECVQDMDHENMFWYRQDPGLGLRLIYFSYDVKMKEKGDIPEGYSVSREKKERFSLILESASTNQTSMYLCASSLTSGTLRTYEQYFGPGTRLTVT.

The V and J genes are TRBV29-1 and TRBJ1-1, with D hard to call. The CDR3 runs 14 residues. Trimming left V 3 bases short and J 5 bases short, with 16 bases between. Per germline, CDR1 SQVTM and CDR2 ANQGSEA. DNA for the CDR3: TGCAGCGTTGAGCTCGCCGGGCGAGAGACTGAAGCTTTCTTT. As protein: CSVELAGRETEAFF.

The chain couples TRBV11-2 to TRBJ1-2, with unresolved D. V lost 4 bases, J lost 4 bases, and 16 bases lay in between. This CDR3 spans 15 amino acids. Germline V gene data show CDR1 as SGHAT and CDR2 as FQNNGV. The CDR3 sequence is CASSSSTGAFYGYTF. DNA for the CDR3: TGTGCCAGCAGCTCATCGACGGGAGCGTTCTATGGCTACACCTTC.

The V call is TRBV6-2 or TRBV6-3, the J call TRBJ2-7; D gene unclear. V lost 4 bases and J 5 bases, leaving 9 bases between the germline ends. Germline V CDR1 and CDR2: MNHEY, SVGEGT. This CDR3 spans 12 amino acids. The CDR3 DNA follows: TGTGCCAGCAGTTCCCTCCCCCACGAGCAGTACTTC. Amino acids: CASSSLPHEQYF.

J is TRBJ2-7 and V is TRBV2, with 7 nucleotides matching TRBD1. The germline V gene encodes CDR1 SNHLY and CDR2 FYNNEI. The CDR3 consists of 15 residues. The V segment lost 3 bases and the J segment 3 bases; nucleotides outside the gene matches: 8. CDR3 amino acids: CASSDPTGNIYEQYF. Written as DNA, the CDR3 is TGTGCCAGCAGTGACCCGACAGGGAACATCTACGAGCAGTACTTC.